The rows below give T cell receptor beta chains drawn from one sample of a study of early T cells in non-severe SARS-CoV-2 infection. TCRdb used MiXCR to reprocess the 5' RACE reads, holding one entry per CDR3 protein. Of 15,000 to 25,000 distinct CDR3 sequences detected, more than 4% appear once; the ten largest clones hold roughly 7%. Sequenced: whole blood. The receptor set was obtained from an adult who was a healthcare worker with PCR-confirmed SARS-CoV-2 infection or an uninfected control (not recorded which). Both conserved end residues are part of each CDR3. A D gene is named only where the DNA matches it firmly. Only part of the rows carry a size: once, few, many, or a class if the clone is expanded.

v_gene	j_gene	abundance	d_gene	CDR3nt	CDR3aa
TRBV12-3/TRBV12-4	TRBJ1-6	many	NA	TGTGCCAGCAGACCCCAGCCGAATTCACCCCTCCACTTT	CASRPQPNSPLHF
TRBV9	TRBJ1-1	medium-sized	NA	TGTGCCAGCAGCGCAGGAGGGAAGAGAATAACTGAAGCTTTCTTT	CASSAGGKRITEAFF
TRBV2	TRBJ2-1	many	NA	TGTGCCAGGCTAAAGGACGAAACCTCCTACAATGAGCAGTTCTTC	CARLKDETSYNEQFF
TRBV11-2	TRBJ2-7	many	TRBD1	TGTGCCAGCAGCTTTGAGGGCAGTCCTCCAGGGGGGCAGTACTTC	CASSFEGSPPGGQYF
TRBV5-6	TRBJ2-3	many	TRBD2	TGTGCCAGCAGCCCGGGACTACCCACAGATACGCAGTATTTT	CASSPGLPTDTQYF
TRBV20-1	TRBJ2-3	many	NA	TGCAGTGCTAGGGACGGGCAGATCAGCACAGATACGCAGTATTTT	CSARDGQISTDTQYF
TRBV4-3	TRBJ1-2	many	NA	TGCGCCAGCAGCCAAGCCCGGGGTGGCTACACCTTC	CASSQARGGYTF
TRBV7-3	TRBJ2-1	many	NA	TGTGCCAGCAGCTTATCAGCAGGGATGTGGAGTGAGCAGTTCTTC	CASSLSAGMWSEQFF
TRBV7-7	TRBJ2-2	NA	TRBD1	TGTGCTAGCAGTGGGACAGATGAAACCGGGGAGCTGTTTTTT	CASSGTDETGELFF
TRBV6-1	TRBJ2-2	many	NA	TGTGCCAGCAGTACAAGCCCCGGGGGGCCCGGGGAGCTGTTTTTT	CASSTSPGGPGELFF